The clone carrying this TCR beta chain has more than one count but fewer than ten. Its target is not known. The assay was immunoSEQ multiplex PCR, and TCRdb's table has in-frame clones only and misses some. The data show about 2,200,000 clones, about 93% seen once. V shed 6 bases and J 0 bases; nucleotides not matched to a gene: 10. The CDR3 length is 16 residues. From germline, CDR1 is SNHLY and CDR2 FYNNEI. The sample originates from a study of shared clonotypes between healthy human individuals. Study-wide findings and caveats: A reduction in generation probabilities was seen for non-shared clonotypes relative to those shared by all four donors.

Naive CD8 cells lacked CD45RO, underwent positive selection for CCR7 and left out terminally differentiated effector memory CD45RA+ cells. Sample: naive CD8+ T cells from PBMCs. The receptor comes from a man aged 18 to 29 in good health. Some clones in this sample may be carry-over from other donors' samples. This chain connects TRBV2 to TRBJ2-7; 8 nucleotides line up with TRBD1. CDR3 loop: CASSGVGQVSSYEQYF. The CDR3 bases are TGTGCCAGCAGCGGAGTGGGACAGGTGAGCTCCTACGAGCAGTACTTC.